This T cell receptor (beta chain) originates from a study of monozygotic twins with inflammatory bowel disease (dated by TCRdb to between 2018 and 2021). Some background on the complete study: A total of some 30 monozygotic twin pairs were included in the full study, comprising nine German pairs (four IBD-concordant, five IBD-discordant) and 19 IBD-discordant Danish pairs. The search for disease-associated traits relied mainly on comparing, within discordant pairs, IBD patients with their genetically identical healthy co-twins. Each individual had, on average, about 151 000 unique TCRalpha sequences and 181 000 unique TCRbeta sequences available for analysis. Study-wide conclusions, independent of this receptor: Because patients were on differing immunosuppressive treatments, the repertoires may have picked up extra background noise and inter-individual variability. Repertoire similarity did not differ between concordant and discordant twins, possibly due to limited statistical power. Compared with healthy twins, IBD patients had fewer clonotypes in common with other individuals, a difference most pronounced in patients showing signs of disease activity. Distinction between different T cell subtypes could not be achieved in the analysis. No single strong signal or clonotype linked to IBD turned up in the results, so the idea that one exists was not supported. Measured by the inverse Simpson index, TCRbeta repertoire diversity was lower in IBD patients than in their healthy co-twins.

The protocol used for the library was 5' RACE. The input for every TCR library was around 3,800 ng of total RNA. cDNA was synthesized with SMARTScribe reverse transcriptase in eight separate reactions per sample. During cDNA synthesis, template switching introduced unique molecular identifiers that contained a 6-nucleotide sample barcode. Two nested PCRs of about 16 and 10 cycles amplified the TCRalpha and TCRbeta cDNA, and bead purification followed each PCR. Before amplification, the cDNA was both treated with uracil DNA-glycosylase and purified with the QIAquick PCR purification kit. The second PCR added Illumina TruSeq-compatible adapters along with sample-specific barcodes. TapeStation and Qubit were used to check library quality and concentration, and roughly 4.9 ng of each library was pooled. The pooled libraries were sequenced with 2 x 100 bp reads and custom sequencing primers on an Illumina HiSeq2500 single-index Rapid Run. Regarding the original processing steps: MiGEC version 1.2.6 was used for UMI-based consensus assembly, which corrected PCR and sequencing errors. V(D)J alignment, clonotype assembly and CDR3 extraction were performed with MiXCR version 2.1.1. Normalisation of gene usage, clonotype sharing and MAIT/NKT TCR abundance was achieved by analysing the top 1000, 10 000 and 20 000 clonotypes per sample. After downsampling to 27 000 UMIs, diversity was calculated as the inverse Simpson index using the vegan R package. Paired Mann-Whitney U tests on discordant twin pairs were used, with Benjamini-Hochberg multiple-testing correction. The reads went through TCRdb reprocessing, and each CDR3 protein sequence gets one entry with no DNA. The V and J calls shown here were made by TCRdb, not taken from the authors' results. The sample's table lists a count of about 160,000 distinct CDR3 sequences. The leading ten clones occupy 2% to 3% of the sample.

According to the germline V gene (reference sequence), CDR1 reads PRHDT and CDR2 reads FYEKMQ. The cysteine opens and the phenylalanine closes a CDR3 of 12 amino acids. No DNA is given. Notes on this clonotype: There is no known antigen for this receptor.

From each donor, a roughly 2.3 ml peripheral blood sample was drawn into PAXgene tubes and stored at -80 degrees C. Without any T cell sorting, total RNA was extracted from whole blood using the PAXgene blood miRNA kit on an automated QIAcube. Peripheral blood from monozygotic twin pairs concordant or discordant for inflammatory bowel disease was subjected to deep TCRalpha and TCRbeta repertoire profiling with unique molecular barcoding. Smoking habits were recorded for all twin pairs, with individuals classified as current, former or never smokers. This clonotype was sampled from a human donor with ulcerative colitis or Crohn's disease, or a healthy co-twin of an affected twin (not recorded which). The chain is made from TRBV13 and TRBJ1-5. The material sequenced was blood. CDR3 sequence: CASSFRNQPQHF.